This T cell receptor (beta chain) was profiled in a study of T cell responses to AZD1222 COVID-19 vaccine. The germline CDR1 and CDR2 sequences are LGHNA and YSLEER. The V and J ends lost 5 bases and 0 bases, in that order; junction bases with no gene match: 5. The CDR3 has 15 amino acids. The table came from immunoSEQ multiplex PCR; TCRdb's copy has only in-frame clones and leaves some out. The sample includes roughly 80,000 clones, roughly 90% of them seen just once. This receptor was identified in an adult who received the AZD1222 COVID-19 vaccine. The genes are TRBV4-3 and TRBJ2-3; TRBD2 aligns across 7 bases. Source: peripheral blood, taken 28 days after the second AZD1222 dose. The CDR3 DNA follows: TGCGCCAGCAGCTTACTAGCGTCTAGCACAGATACGCAGTATTTT. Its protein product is CASSLLASSTDTQYF.